The clone carrying this TCR beta chain was found many times. Its antigen is still unknown. Time point defined: persistent/refractory GD, antithyroid drugs over 5 years with positive TRAb. PBMC-extracted RNA yielded the TCR library. V was clipped by 3 bases and J by 6 bases, with 3 bases between them. The CDR3 length is 10 residues. The germline CDR1 and CDR2 sequences are MDHEN and SYDVKM. Assembly of TCR beta libraries relied on iRepertoire HTBI primers together with Arm-PCR of CDR3 regions. As processed by the authors: Identification across samples found approximately 67 TRBV and roughly 13 TRBJ segments. TCRdb reprocessed the multiplex PCR reads via MiXCR and lists one record per CDR3 protein. TCRdb's processing, not the authors', yielded these V and J calls. Of about half a million distinct CDR3 sequences detected, approximately 23% appear once; the ten largest clones hold about 12%. This entry comes from a study of regulatory T cells in long-lasting Graves disease. The wider study: Those with persistent Graves' disease had received antithyroid drugs for over 5 years with positive TSH receptor antibodies.

Findings and limits, study-wide: With a small sample size, accuracy may have been reduced. A greater number of public clonotypes (more than 2,500) was shared by persistent patients than by new patients (approximately 880).

This receptor was taken from a female donor with Graves disease. This chain links TRBV28 with TRBJ2-7; D unclear. Sequenced material: peripheral blood mononuclear cells (PBMCs), taken when the disease was refractory, from a patient treated with antithyroid drugs. In DNA form, the CDR3 reads TGTGCCAGCAGTTTTCGCGAGCAGTACTTC. Encoded protein: CASSFREQYF.